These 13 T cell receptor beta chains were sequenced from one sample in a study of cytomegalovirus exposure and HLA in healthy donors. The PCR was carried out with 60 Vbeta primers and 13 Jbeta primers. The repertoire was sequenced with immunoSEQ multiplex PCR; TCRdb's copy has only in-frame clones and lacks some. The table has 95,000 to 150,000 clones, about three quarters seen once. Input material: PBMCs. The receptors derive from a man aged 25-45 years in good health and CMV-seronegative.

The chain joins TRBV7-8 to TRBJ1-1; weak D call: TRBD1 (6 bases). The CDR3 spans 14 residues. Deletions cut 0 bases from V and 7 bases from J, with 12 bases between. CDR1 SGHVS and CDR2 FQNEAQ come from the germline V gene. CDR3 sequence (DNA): TGTGCCAGCAGCTTAGCGGACAGCAAAGATGAAGCTTTCTTT. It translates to CASSLADSKDEAFF. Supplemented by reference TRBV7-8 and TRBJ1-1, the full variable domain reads GAGVSQSPRYKVAKRGQDVALRCDPISGHVSLFWYQQALGQGPEFLTYFQNEAQLDKSGLPSDRFFAERPEGSVSTLKIQRTQQEDSAVYLCASSLADSKDEAFFGQGTRLTVV.

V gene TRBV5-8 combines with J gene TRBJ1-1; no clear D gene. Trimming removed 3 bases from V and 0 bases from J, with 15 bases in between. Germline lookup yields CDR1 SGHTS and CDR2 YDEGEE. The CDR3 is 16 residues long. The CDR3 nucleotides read TGTGCCAGCAGCTGGGGTGGAGGTCCTATGAACACTGAAGCTTTCTTT. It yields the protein CASSWGGGPMNTEAFF.

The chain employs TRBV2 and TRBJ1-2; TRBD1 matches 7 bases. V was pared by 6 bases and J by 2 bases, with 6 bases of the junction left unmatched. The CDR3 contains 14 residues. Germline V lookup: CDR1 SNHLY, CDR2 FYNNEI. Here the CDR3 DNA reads TGTGCCAGCAGCGATGTGGGACAGAACTATGGCTACACCTTC. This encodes CASSDVGQNYGYTF.

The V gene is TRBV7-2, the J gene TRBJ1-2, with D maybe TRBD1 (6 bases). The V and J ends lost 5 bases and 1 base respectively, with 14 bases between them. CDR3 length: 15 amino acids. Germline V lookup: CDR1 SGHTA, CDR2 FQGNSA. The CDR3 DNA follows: TGTGCCAGCAGCCGAACAGGGAGTGGTAACTATGGCTACACCTTC. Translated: CASSRTGSGNYGYTF.

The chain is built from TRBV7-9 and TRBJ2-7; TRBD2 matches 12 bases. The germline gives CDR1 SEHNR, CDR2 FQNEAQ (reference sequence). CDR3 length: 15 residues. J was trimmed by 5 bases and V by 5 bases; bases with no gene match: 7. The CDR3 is CASSDLAGGLHEQYF. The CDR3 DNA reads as TGTGCCAGCAGCGACCTAGCGGGGGGGCTCCACGAGCAGTACTTC.

The DNA for the CDR3 is TGTGCCAGCAGCCTGAGCAGGGGCCCAAATGAAAAACTGTTTTTT. Residues: CASSLSRGPNEKLFF. The rearrangement links TRBV7-2 to TRBJ1-4; a weak D match, TRBD1 (6 bases). CDR1 is SGHTA, CDR2 FQGNSA, per germline. The length of the CDR3 is 15 residues. V was clipped by 5 bases and J by 5 bases, with 15 bases between them. Full variable domain (outside the CDR3, taken from reference TRBV7-2 and TRBJ1-4): GAGVSQSPSNKVTEKGKDVELRCDPISGHTALYWYRQSLGQGLEFLIYFQGNSAPDKSGLPSDRFSAERTGGSVSTLTIQRTQQEDSAVYLCASSLSRGPNEKLFFGSGTQLSVL.

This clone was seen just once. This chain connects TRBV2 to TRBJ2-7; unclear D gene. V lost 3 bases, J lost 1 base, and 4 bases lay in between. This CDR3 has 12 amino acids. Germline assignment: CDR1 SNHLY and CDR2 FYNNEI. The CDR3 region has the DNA TGTGCCAGCAGTGACGGTTCCTACGAGCAGTACTTC. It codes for CASSDGSYEQYF.

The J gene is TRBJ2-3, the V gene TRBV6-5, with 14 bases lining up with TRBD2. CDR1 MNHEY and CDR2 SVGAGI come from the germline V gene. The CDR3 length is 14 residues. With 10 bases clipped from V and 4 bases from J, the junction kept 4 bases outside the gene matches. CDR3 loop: CATRLAGGPDTQYF. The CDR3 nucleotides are TGTGCCACCCGACTAGCGGGGGGGCCAGATACGCAGTATTTT.

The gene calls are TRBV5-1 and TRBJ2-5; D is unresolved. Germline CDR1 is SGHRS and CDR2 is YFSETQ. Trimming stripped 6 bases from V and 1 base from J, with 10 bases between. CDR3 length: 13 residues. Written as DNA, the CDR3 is TGCGCCAGCACCCTCTCCTCCCAAGAGACCCAGTACTTC. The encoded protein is CASTLSSQETQYF.

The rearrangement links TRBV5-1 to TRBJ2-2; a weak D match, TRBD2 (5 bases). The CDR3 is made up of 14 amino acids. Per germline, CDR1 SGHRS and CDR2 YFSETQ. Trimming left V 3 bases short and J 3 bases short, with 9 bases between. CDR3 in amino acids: CASSYTSYTGELFF. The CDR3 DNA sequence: TGCGCCAGCAGCTACACTAGTTACACCGGGGAGCTGTTTTTT. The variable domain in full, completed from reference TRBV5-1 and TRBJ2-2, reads KAGVTQTPRYLIKTRGQQVTLSCSPISGHRSVSWYQQTPGQGLQFLFEYFSETQRNKGNFPGRFSGRQFSNSRSEMNVSTLELGDSALYLCASSYTSYTGELFFGEGSRLTVL.

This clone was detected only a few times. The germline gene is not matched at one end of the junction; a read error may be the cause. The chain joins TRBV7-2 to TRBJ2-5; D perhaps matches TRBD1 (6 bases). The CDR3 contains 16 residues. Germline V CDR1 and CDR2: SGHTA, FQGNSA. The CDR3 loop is CASSLDGTNAQQTQYF. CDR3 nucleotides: TGTGCCAGCAGCTTAGACGGGACAAATGCCCAACAGACCCAGTACTTC.

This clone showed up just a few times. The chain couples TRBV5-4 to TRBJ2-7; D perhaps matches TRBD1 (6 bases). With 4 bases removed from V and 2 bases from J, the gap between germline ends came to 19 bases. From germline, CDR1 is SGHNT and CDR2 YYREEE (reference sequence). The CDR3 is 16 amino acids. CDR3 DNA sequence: TGTGCCAGCAGCCCGAAATCCGGGACATCAGCCTACGAGCAGTACTTC. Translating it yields CASSPKSGTSAYEQYF.

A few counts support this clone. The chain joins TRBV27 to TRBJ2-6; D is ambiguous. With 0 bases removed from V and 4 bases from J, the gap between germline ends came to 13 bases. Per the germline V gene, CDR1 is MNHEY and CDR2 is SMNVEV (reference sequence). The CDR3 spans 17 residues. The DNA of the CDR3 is TGTGCCAGCAGTTTATCAGGCCGCTCGAGGGGGGCCAACGTCCTGACTTTC. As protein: CASSLSGRSRGANVLTF.